This record looks at one T cell receptor beta chain sequence and its context. This sample stems from a study of blood T cells in healthy people across ages. The authors ran a second PCR of 7 to 11 cycles using a sample-barcoded 5' primer and a J-beta primer mix. One entry per CDR3 protein results from TCRdb running MiXCR on the 5' RACE reads. The profile shows hundreds of thousands of distinct CDR3 sequences, 52% of them singletons. The V segment lost 3 bases and the J segment 2 bases; nucleotides outside the gene matches: 7. This CDR3 spans 16 amino acids. This receptor was obtained from a woman at least 80 years old in good health. The rearrangement links TRBV12-3 or TRBV12-4 to TRBJ2-4; 7 positions match TRBD1. Sequenced: blood. The CDR3 DNA reads as TGTGCCAGCAGTTTGGGTAGGGGGCTATCCAAAAACATTCAGTACTTC. Translated, it gives CASSLGRGLSKNIQYF.